The rows below give T cell receptor beta chains drawn from one sample of a study of T cells after yellow fever vaccination. A single record per CDR3 protein comes from TCRdb applying MiXCR to the 5' RACE reads. The repertoire holds about 220,000 distinct CDR3 sequences, with about 3% as singletons. The sequenced sample was CD4+ T cells sorted from PBMCs, obtained 10 days after the yellow fever booster vaccination. These receptors were obtained from a man in his late teens or twenties who received the YFV17D yellow fever vaccine. Each CDR3 is given with its conserved first and last residue. The D gene is left open where the match is weak. Expanded clones are given a class, and other clones once, few, many or no size at all.

d_call clone_size j_call v_call cdr3_nt cdr3_aa
- few TRBJ2-5 TRBV5-4 TGTGCCAGCACCCGTCGCGAAGGGCAAGAGACCCAGTACTTC CASTRREGQETQYF
- - TRBJ2-6 TRBV15 TGTGCCACCAGCAGAGGGAGCAGAGGGGCCAACGTCCTGACTTTC CATSRGSRGANVLTF
- few TRBJ2-1 TRBV20-1 TGCAGTGCTGGCGGGGGCCACTCCTACAATGAGCAGTTCTTC CSAGGGHSYNEQFF
- many TRBJ1-1 TRBV5-1 TGCGCCAGCAGCCGGGCCCCCGGGGAGGACACTGAAGCTTTCTTT CASSRAPGEDTEAFF
- many TRBJ2-2 TRBV5-6 TGTGCCAGCAGCTTGTGGACCGGGGAGCTGTTTTTT CASSLWTGELFF
TRBD2 many TRBJ2-3 TRBV7-2 TGTGCCAGCAGCTTCCAGCGGGGGACAGATACGCAGTATTTT CASSFQRGTDTQYF
- - TRBJ2-3 TRBV25-1 TGTGCCGCCTCAGGACAGTCAGATACGCAGTATTTT CAASGQSDTQYF
- many TRBJ2-1 TRBV5-1 TGCGCCAGCAGCTCGACCGGACTAAATGAGCAGTTCTTC CASSSTGLNEQFF
- many TRBJ2-7 TRBV30 TGTGCCTGGATCCCAAGGCGGGGAACCTACGAGCAGTACTTC CAWIPRRGTYEQYF
TRBD2 many TRBJ2-3 TRBV10-3 TGTGCCACCCACTCTGCGGGGGAGATTAGCACAGATACGCAGTATTTT CATHSAGEISTDTQYF
- - TRBJ2-5 TRBV15 TGTGCCACCAGCAGAGATATGGAGGGGGCAGAGACCCAGTACTTC CATSRDMEGAETQYF
- few TRBJ2-6 TRBV30 TGTGCCTGGGGTGCCCAGGGGGCCAACGTCCTGACTTTC CAWGAQGANVLTF
- few TRBJ2-3 TRBV2 TGTGCCTTCCCTTCTCAGTCTAGCACAGATACGCAGTATTTT CAFPSQSSTDTQYF
- - TRBJ1-1 TRBV20-1 TGCAGTGCGGCACCAGGGGTTTGGACTGAAGCTTTCTTT CSAAPGVWTEAFF
- few TRBJ2-1 TRBV21-1 TGTGCCAGCAGCAAAATTTGGGGTCGTGCTAGCGGGAACATCTCCTACAATGAGCAGTTCTTC CASSKIWGRASGNISYNEQFF
- many TRBJ2-2 TRBV7-2 TGTGCCAGCAGCTTAGGAGTTTCCACCGGGGAGCTGTTTTTT CASSLGVSTGELFF